The 8 T cell receptor beta chains given below trace back to one sample, sequenced in a study of Graves' ophthalmopathy and Graves' hyperthyroidism (dated by TCRdb to 2017 to 2018). Sequenced using an Illumina HiSeq 2000. For repertoire sequencing, TCR beta CDR3 regions were amplified from RNA transcripts. HTBI primers and the Qiagen OneStep RT-PCR kit were used in a first-round RT-PCR, which was followed by a second-round multiplex PCR, size selection and purification. TCRdb reworked the public reads: Q25 trimming with fastp, MiXCR clone assembly, productive beta chains retained. For every CDR3 protein sequence, its rows merge into one entry that carries the most common genes and DNA. A total of around 1.1 million distinct CDR3 sequences appear in this sample, around a third of them only once. Of the sample, over 8.5% is held by the ten largest clones. Sequencing was done on a sample of peripheral blood or thyroid tissue (not recorded which). These receptors all stem from an adult man with Graves' hyperthyroidism.

In its sample, this clonotype was seen many times. This chain joins TRBV20-1 and TRBJ1-2; D call uncertain. Per the germline V gene, CDR1 is DFQATT and CDR2 is SNEGSKA (reference sequence). Trimming cost V 1 base and J 7 bases, with 16 bases left between them. The CDR3 is 14 residues long. The CDR3: CSARVSWFGVGYTF. In nucleotides, the CDR3 is TGCAGTGCTAGAGTCTCGTGGTTCGGAGTTGGCTACACCTTC.

This clonotype has more than one count but fewer than ten. V and J are TRBV5-1 and TRBJ2-7, with 9 nucleotides matching TRBD2. Germline loops: CDR1 SGHRS, CDR2 YFSETQ. The CDR3 extends over 14 amino acids. The ends lost 5 bases at V and 0 bases at J; junction bases unmatched: 3. CDR3 sequence: CASSWTSVSYEQYF. Here the CDR3 DNA reads TGCGCCAGCAGTTGGACTAGCGTCTCCTACGAGCAGTACTTC. The full variable domain, its missing parts supplied by reference TRBV5-1 and TRBJ2-7, is KAGVTQTPRYLIKTRGQQVTLSCSPISGHRSVSWYQQTPGQGLQFLFEYFSETQRNKGNFPGRFSGRQFSNSRSEMNVSTLELGDSALYLCASSWTSVSYEQYFGPGTRLTVT.

This chain joins TRBV7-6 and TRBJ2-5, with 8 positions matching TRBD1. Trimming cost V 1 base and J 4 bases; bases outside gene matches: 11. The CDR3 consists of 17 residues. From germline, CDR1 is SGHVS and CDR2 FNYEAQ. The CDR3 spells CASSLGSRGPGGETQYF. In DNA, the CDR3 is TGTGCCAGCAGCTTAGGATCCAGGGGGCCTGGTGGAGAGACCCAGTACTTC.

The V call is TRBV9, the J call TRBJ2-2; D uncertain. The germline V gene has CDR1 SGDLS and CDR2 YYNGEE. There are 13 residues in the CDR3. V dropped 0 bases and J dropped 8 bases, with 8 bases sitting between them. The CDR3 DNA is TGTGCCAGCAGCGTAGATGGTAGAGGGGAGCTGTTTTTT. It translates to CASSVDGRGELFF.

This clonotype was seen many times. V is TRBV29-1 and J is TRBJ2-7, with D possibly being TRBD1 (6 bases). The CDR3 totals 12 residues. Trimming pared 6 bases from V and 3 bases from J, leaving 12 bases between. CDR1 is SQVTM and CDR2 is ANQGSEA in the germline V gene. The CDR3: CSVRDNIYEQYF. For the CDR3, the DNA is TGCAGCGTCCGGGACAATATCTACGAGCAGTACTTC.

This clonotype was found a few times. The chain uses TRBV20-1 and TRBJ1-2; no firm D call. Per germline, CDR1 DFQATT and CDR2 SNEGSKA (reference sequence). CDR3 size: 15 residues. Between the trimmed V and J ends, which lost 6 bases and 0 bases, there was a span of 17 bases. As DNA, the CDR3 is TGCAGTGCGCCGGACCGAAAAACAGCTAACTATGGCTACACCTTC. The encoded protein is CSAPDRKTANYGYTF.

There are a few counts of this clonotype. This chain joins TRBV4-1 and TRBJ2-5; 7 bases align to TRBD1. CDR3 size: 15 residues. V was clipped by 0 bases and J by 4 bases; unmatched bases: 5. Per germline, CDR1 MGHRA and CDR2 YSYEKL. The CDR3 nucleotides read TGCGCCAGCAGCCAAGATACACACAGGGGAGAGACCCAGTACTTC. Protein: CASSQDTHRGETQYF.

This clonotype has ten or more counts. The chain carries TRBV7-2 and TRBJ1-2; D ambiguous. CDR3 length equals 12 residues. V lost 5 bases and J lost 0, with 4 bases in between. Germline V lookup: CDR1 SGHTA, CDR2 FQGNSA. The CDR3 region is CASSQPNYGYTF. In DNA, the CDR3 is TGTGCCAGCAGCCAACCTAACTATGGCTACACCTTC.